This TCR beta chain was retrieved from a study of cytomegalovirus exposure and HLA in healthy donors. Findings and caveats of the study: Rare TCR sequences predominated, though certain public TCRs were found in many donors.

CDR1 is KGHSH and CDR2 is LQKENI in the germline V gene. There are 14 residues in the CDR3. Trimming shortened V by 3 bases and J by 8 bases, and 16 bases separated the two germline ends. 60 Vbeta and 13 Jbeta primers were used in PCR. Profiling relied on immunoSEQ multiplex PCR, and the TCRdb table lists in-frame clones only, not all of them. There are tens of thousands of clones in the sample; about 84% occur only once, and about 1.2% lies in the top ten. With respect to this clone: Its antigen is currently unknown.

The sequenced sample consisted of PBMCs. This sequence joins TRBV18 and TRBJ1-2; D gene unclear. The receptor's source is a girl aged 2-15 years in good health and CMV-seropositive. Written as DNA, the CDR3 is TGTGCCAGCTCACCGGGCCTGAACCTCCGAGGCTACACCTTC. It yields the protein CASSPGLNLRGYTF.